The source of this T cell receptor beta chain is a study of PD-1 blockade in mismatch repair-deficient tumors. There are 17 residues in the CDR3. V was clipped by 1 base and J by 1 base; unmatched bases: 4. Germline CDR1 and CDR2: SGHRS and YFSETQ. Profiled with immunoSEQ multiplex PCR; TCRdb holds only in-frame clones, not every one. The data hold around 17,000 clones, with approximately 87% observed a single time. The sequence derives from an adult with mismatch repair-deficient cancer. Sequences were derived from PBMCs, sampled less than 25 weeks after starting pembrolizumab. The J gene is TRBJ2-2, the V gene TRBV5-1; 10 bases are shared with TRBD2. The CDR3 DNA is TGCGCCAGCAGCTTGTGGCTAGCGGGAGTGAACACCGGGGAGCTGTTTTTT. It is translated as CASSLWLAGVNTGELFF.